The rows below give T cell receptor beta chains drawn from one sample of a study of T cell responses to AZD1222 COVID-19 vaccine. Using immunoSEQ multiplex PCR, the repertoire was profiled, and TCRdb retains in-frame clones only, with some absent. The sample has 200,000 to 300,000 clones; just over 90% are singletons. The input for sequencing was peripheral blood, taken on day 0 of AZD1222 vaccination. The receptors shown here come from an adult in good health. The CDR3 runs from the conserved cysteine through the conserved F or W. The D gene is left open where the match is weak. Clone size is shown for a subset of rows, as once, few, many or a class of expanded clone.

v_call	j_call	d_call	clone_size	cdr3_nt	cdr3_aa
TRBV4-1	TRBJ2-7	-	-	TGCGCCAGCAGCCAACTACGTCAAGGATCCTACGAGCAGTACTTC	CASSQLRQGSYEQYF
TRBV7-2	TRBJ2-7	-	-	TGTGCCAGCAGCCCCCGGACGTCCCCTGAGCAGTACTTC	CASSPRTSPEQYF
TRBV4-3	TRBJ2-2	-	once	TGCGCCAGCAGCCAAGAGGGCAGCGACACCGGGGAGCTGTTTTTT	CASSQEGSDTGELFF
TRBV2	TRBJ2-1	TRBD1	-	TGTGCCAGCACCCCCGGGACAGGGATGAATGAGCAGTTCTTC	CASTPGTGMNEQFF
TRBV6-5	TRBJ1-4	TRBD1	once	TGTGCCAGCAGTTCGGGACAGGGGGGATTGGGTGAAAAACTGTTTTTT	CASSSGQGGLGEKLFF
TRBV28	TRBJ2-3	-	-	TGTGCCAGCAGTTTCCCAGCAAGCACAGATACGCAGTATTTT	CASSFPASTDTQYF
TRBV4-2	TRBJ2-2	TRBD1	once	TGTGCCAGCAGCCTCCGGGACAGTAACACCGGGGAGCTGTTTTTT	CASSLRDSNTGELFF
TRBV7-7	TRBJ2-1	TRBD1	-	TGTGCTAGCAGCGCGGACAGGGTAGGTGAGCAGTTCTTC	CASSADRVGEQFF
TRBV9	TRBJ1-2	-	-	TGTGCCAGCGGAACCGGGACCGCTGCTAGGCTGGGCTACACCTTC	CASGTGTAARLGYTF
TRBV6-5	TRBJ2-1	-	-	TGTGCCAGCAGTTACTCGAGCAACTCCTACAATGAGCAGTTCTTC	CASSYSSNSYNEQFF
TRBV5-4	TRBJ1-1	-	-	TGTGCCAGCAGCTTGGTGGGTCAAAGGAACACTGAAGCTTTCTTT	CASSLVGQRNTEAFF
TRBV5-1	TRBJ1-6	-	once	TGCGCCAGCAGCGTAGACGGGGGCACTTCACCCCTCCACTTT	CASSVDGGTSPLHF
TRBV5-1	TRBJ2-3	TRBD1	-	TGCGCCAGCAAGGGACAGGGAGTAGTAACAGATACGCAGTATTTT	CASKGQGVVTDTQYF
TRBV11-2	TRBJ2-2	TRBD2	-	TGTGCCAGCAAGAGCGGGGGGGCCGCCGGGGAGCTGTTTTTT	CASKSGGAAGELFF
TRBV7-9	TRBJ1-6	-	-	TGTGCCACCGTACAGGGTAATTCACCCCTCCACTTT	CATVQGNSPLHF
TRBV3-1/TRBV3-2	TRBJ1-1	-	-	TGTGCCAGCAGCCAAATAGGAGTTGGAAGAGCTTTCTTT	CASSQIGVGRAFF
TRBV29-1	TRBJ2-3	TRBD1	-	TGCAGCGAGACCTGGGACAGGGTTAGCACAGATACGCAGTATTTT	CSETWDRVSTDTQYF
TRBV5-4	TRBJ1-2	TRBD1	-	TGTGCCAGCAGCCCCCCCCCAGGGACAGAAGAGGGCTACACCTTC	CASSPPPGTEEGYTF
TRBV11-3	TRBJ2-5	TRBD2	-	TGTGCCAGCACCGGTAGCGGGGACCAAGAGACCCAGTACTTC	CASTGSGDQETQYF
TRBV15	TRBJ1-2	-	-	TGTGCCACCAGCAGGTCGGGAGGGAAAGTCTATGGCTACACCTTC	CATSRSGGKVYGYTF
TRBV7-8	TRBJ1-2	-	-	TGTGCCAGCAGCACCCAGGTCGGGGGCTATGGCTACACCTTC	CASSTQVGGYGYTF
TRBV28	TRBJ1-1	-	-	TGTGCCAGCAGTTTCCAGGGGCGAGTTTCAGCGGCTGAAGCTTTCTTT	CASSFQGRVSAAEAFF
TRBV5-1	TRBJ1-1	-	-	TGCGCCAGCAGCTTGGTTGGCCCTTTAATGAACACTGAAGCTTTCTTT	CASSLVGPLMNTEAFF
TRBV27	TRBJ2-3	-	-	TGTGCCAGCAGTTTAAAACCGACCCAAGATACGCAGTATTTT	CASSLKPTQDTQYF
TRBV28	TRBJ2-7	TRBD2	-	TGTGCCAGCAGTTCCGCGGGACTAGCGCCCTACGAGCAGTACTTC	CASSSAGLAPYEQYF
TRBV6-2/TRBV6-3	TRBJ1-2	-	-	TGTGCCAGCAGTCCACCTTGGGAGGGTACCTATGGCTACACCTTC	CASSPPWEGTYGYTF
TRBV9	TRBJ2-6	-	-	TGTGCCAGCAGCGTATCGGGGAACGTCCTGACTTTC	CASSVSGNVLTF
TRBV9	TRBJ2-1	TRBD2	-	TGTGCCAGCAGCGTAGCTACCCTAGCGGGGTCCAATGAGCAGTTCTTC	CASSVATLAGSNEQFF
TRBV3-1/TRBV3-2	TRBJ2-2	TRBD2	few	TGTGCCAGCAGCCAAGATAGTAGCGGGAGAGGGGAGCTGTTTTTT	CASSQDSSGRGELFF
TRBV28	TRBJ1-2	TRBD1	-	TGTGCCAGCAGCCGGACAGGGAACTATGGCTACACCTTC	CASSRTGNYGYTF
TRBV6-6	TRBJ2-5	-	-	TGTGCCAGCAGTTACGATGGGATAGAGGAGACCCAGTACTTC	CASSYDGIEETQYF
TRBV19	TRBJ2-4	TRBD1	once	TGTGCCAGTAGTATCGATTACAGGGGAAACATTCAGTACTTC	CASSIDYRGNIQYF
TRBV6-1	TRBJ2-7	-	once	TGTGCCAGCAGAGAAGGCGTCTCCGAGCAGTACTTC	CASREGVSEQYF
TRBV7-2	TRBJ1-2	-	-	TGTGCCAGCAGCTCGGACGGAGGGAGTGTCTATGGCTACACCTTC	CASSSDGGSVYGYTF
TRBV30	TRBJ2-2	-	-	TGTGCCTGGAGTGCTAGGCGGGGCACCGGGGAGCTGTTTTTT	CAWSARRGTGELFF
TRBV6-5	TRBJ2-7	-	-	TGTGCCAGCAGTATCATAGGCGACGAGCAGTACTTC	CASSIIGDEQYF
TRBV28	TRBJ2-7	-	-	TGTGCCAGCAGCCCGCCAAGTTCCTACGAGCAGTACTTC	CASSPPSSYEQYF
TRBV7-2	TRBJ1-2	-	-	TGTGCCAGCAGCTTAGAGCGGGGCCCCTATGGCTACACCTTC	CASSLERGPYGYTF
TRBV28	TRBJ1-2	-	-	TGTGCCCCGAACGTCTGCCGAGATGGGGTTGGCTACACCTTC	CAPNVCRDGVGYTF
TRBV5-5	TRBJ2-1	-	-	TGTGCCAGCAGCTTGGCCTTGAGCTCCTACAATGAGCAGTTCTTC	CASSLALSSYNEQFF
TRBV19	TRBJ1-2	-	-	TGTGCCAGTAGTATTGTCGGACGGTTTGGATTTGGCTACACCTTC	CASSIVGRFGFGYTF
TRBV9	TRBJ1-2	-	-	TGTGCCAGCAGCGTATCACACGGGACGGGGCATGGCTACACCTTC	CASSVSHGTGHGYTF
TRBV19	TRBJ2-7	-	-	TGTGCCAGTAGCTTGGGACCCTTCGAGCAGTACTTC	CASSLGPFEQYF
TRBV29-1	TRBJ2-5	TRBD1	-	TGCAGCGTTTTTCCATTGGGACAGCAAGAGACCCAGTACTTC	CSVFPLGQQETQYF
TRBV30	TRBJ1-1	-	-	TGTGCCTGGACCCGAGGGGGAAGAACTGAAGCTTTCTTT	CAWTRGGRTEAFF
TRBV6-5	TRBJ2-7	-	-	TGTGCCAGCACCATCGGGACTGAGACCTACGAGCAGTACTTC	CASTIGTETYEQYF
TRBV27	TRBJ1-3	-	once	TGTGCCAGCAGTTCGTCGAGGGGTGGGGGGCACACCATATATTTT	CASSSSRGGGHTIYF
TRBV27	TRBJ1-5	TRBD1	-	TGTGCCAGCAGCCTGCCCGGGACAGGGGGGAATCAGCCCCAGCATTTT	CASSLPGTGGNQPQHF
TRBV19	TRBJ2-5	TRBD1	-	TGTGCCAGGACTAAGGGACAGGGACACCAAGAGACCCAGTACTTC	CARTKGQGHQETQYF
TRBV2	TRBJ1-4	-	-	TGTGCCAGCAGTGAAAATTCGGGTAGCGGGGTAGGTGAAAAACTGTTTTTT	CASSENSGSGVGEKLFF